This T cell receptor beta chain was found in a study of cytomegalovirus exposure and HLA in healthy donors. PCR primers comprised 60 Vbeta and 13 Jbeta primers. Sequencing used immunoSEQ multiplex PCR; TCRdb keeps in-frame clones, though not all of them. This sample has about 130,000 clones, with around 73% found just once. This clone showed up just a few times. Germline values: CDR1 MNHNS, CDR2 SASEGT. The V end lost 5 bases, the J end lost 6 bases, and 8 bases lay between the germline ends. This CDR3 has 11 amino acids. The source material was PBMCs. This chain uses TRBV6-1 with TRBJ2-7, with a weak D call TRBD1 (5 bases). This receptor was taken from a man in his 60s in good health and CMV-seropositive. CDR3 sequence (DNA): TGTGCCAGCAGTAAACAGGCCGAGCAGTACTTC. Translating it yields CASSKQAEQYF.